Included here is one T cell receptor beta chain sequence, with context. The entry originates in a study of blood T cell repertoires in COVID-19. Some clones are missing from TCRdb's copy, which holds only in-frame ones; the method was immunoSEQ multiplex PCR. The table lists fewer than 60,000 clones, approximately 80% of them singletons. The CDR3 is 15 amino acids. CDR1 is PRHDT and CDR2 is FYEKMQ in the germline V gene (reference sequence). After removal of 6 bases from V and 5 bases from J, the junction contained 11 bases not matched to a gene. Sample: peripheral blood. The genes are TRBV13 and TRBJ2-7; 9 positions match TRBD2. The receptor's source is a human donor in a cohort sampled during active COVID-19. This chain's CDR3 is CASRLAGSSLDEQYF. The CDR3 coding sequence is TGTGCCAGCAGACTAGCGGGCTCTTCTCTGGACGAGCAGTACTTC.